The TCR beta chain described here comes from a study of cytomegalovirus exposure and HLA in healthy donors. General study findings and limits: The study dropped some indistinguishable V segments, TRBV6-2 and TRBV6-3 among them. Under in vitro conditions, three CMV-associated chains were confirmed as specific for CMV antigens.

The PCR ran on 60 Vbeta and 13 Jbeta primers. Repertoires were generated with immunoSEQ multiplex PCR, while TCRdb's copy carries only in-frame clones and drops some. This table has roughly 100,000 clones, around 75% appearing once. For this clone: Its antigen is as yet unknown.

CDR1 and CDR2 (germline): MDHEN, SYDVKM. The CDR3 has 13 residues. Trimming pared 11 bases from V and 5 bases from J, leaving 16 bases between. This chain joins TRBV28 and TRBJ2-1, with TRBD2 as a possible D gene (6 bases). Input material: PBMCs. The clonotype comes from a man under 40 in good health and CMV-seronegative. The CDR3 loop is CACNGRPHNEQFF. The CDR3 DNA reads TGTGCCTGCAACGGGAGACCCCACAATGAGCAGTTCTTC.